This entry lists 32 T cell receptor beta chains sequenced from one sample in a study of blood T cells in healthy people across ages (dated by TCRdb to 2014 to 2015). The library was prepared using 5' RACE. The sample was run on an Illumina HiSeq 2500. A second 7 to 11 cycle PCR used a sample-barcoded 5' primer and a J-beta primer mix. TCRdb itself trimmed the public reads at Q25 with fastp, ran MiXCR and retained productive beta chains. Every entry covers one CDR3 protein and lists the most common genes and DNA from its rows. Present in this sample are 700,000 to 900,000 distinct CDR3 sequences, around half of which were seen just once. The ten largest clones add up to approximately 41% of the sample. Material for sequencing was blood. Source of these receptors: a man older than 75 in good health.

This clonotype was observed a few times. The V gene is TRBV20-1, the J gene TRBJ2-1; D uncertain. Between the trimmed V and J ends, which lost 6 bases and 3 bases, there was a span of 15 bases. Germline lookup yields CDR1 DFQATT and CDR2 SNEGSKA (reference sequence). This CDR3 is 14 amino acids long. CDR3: CSALVDLGYNEQFF. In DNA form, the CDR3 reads TGCAGTGCCCTCGTGGACCTGGGCTACAATGAGCAGTTCTTC.

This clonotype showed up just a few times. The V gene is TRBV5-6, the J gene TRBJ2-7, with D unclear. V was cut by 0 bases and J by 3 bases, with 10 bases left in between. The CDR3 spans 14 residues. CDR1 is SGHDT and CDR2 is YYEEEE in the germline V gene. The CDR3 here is CASSLAVTNYEQYF. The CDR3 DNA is TGTGCCAGCAGCTTGGCCGTGACAAACTACGAGCAGTACTTC.

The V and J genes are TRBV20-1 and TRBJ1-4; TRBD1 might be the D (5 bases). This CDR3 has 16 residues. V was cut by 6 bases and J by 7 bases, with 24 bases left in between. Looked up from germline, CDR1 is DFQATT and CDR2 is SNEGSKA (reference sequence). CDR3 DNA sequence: TGCAGTGCGAGTTCCCCTCCGGAGGGGCGTGTTGAAAAACTGTTTTTT. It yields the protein CSASSPPEGRVEKLFF.

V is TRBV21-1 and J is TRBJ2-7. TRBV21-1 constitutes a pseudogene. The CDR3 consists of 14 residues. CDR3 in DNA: TGTGCCAGCAGCAAGGACAGGACCTACTACGAGCAGTACTTC. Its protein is CASSKDRTYYEQYF.

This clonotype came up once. CDR3 bases: TGTGCCAGCAGTTACACCACGGGACGGACTTATGGCTACACCTTC. It yields the protein CASSYTTGRTYGYTF. The V gene is TRBV6-2 or TRBV6-3, the J gene TRBJ1-2; a possible D gene is TRBD1 (5 bases). This CDR3 is built from 15 residues. Trimming removed 2 bases from V and 5 bases from J, with 15 bases in between. Germline V gene lookup returns CDR1 MNHEY and CDR2 SVGEGT.

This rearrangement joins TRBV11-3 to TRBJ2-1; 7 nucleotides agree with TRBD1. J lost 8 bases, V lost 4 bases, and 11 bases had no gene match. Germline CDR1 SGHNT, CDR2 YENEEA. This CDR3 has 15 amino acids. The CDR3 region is CASSSAPGGADEQFF. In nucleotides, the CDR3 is TGTGCCAGCAGCTCCGCTCCAGGGGGTGCGGATGAGCAGTTCTTC.

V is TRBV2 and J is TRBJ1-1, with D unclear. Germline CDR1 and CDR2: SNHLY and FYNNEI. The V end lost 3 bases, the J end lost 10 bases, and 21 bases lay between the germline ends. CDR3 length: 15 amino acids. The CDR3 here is CASSDDVNVAQRAFF. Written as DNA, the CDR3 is TGTGCCAGCAGTGATGATGTGAATGTCGCTCAGAGAGCTTTCTTT.

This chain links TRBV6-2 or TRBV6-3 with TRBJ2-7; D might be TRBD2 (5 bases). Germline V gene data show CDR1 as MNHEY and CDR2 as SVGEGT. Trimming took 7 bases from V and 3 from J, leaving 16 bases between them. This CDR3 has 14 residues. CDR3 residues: CASTVQRQSYEQYF. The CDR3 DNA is TGTGCCAGCACCGTACAGCGGCAGAGCTACGAGCAGTACTTC.

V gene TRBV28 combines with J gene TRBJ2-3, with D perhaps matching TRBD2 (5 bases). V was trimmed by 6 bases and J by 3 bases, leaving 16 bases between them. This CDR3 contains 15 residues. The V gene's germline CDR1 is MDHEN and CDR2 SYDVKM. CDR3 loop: CASRVIALGTDTQYF. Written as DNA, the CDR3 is TGTGCCAGCAGGGTAATAGCGCTAGGGACAGATACGCAGTATTTT.

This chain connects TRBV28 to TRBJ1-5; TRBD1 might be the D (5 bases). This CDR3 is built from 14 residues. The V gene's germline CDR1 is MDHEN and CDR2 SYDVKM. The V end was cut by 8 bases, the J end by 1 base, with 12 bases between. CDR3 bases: TGTGCCAGCTTGGGGACTCCAAGCAATCAGCCCCAGCATTTT. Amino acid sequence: CASLGTPSNQPQHF.

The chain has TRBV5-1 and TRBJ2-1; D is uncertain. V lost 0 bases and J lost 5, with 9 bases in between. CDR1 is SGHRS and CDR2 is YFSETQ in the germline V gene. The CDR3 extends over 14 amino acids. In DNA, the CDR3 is TGCGCCAGCAGCTTGGATATCTCAAACAATGAGCAGTTCTTC. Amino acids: CASSLDISNNEQFF.

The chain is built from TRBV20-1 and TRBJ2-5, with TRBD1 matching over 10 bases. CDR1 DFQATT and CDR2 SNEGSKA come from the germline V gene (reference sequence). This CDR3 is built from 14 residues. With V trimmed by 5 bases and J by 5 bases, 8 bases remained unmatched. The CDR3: CSAENPGQGETQYF. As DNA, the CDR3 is TGCAGTGCTGAGAATCCGGGACAGGGGGAGACCCAGTACTTC.

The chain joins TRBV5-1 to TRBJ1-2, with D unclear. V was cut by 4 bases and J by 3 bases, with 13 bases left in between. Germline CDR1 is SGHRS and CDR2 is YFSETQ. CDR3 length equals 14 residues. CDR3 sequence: CASSQARNDYGYTF. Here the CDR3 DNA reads TGCGCCAGCAGCCAAGCCAGGAACGACTATGGCTACACCTTC.

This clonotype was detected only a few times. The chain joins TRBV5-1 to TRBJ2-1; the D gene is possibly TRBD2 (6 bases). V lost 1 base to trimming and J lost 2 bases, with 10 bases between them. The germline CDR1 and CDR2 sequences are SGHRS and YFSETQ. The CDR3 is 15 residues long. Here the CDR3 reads CASSLRGGPYNEQFF. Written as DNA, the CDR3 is TGCGCCAGCAGCTTGCGGGGAGGACCCTACAATGAGCAGTTCTTC.

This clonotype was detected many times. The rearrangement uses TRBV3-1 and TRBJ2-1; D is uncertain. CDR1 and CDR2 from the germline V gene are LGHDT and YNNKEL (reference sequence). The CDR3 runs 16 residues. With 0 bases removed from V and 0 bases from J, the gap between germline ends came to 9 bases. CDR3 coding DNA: TGTGCCAGCAGCCAAGAGTCCTGGAGCTCCTACAATGAGCAGTTCTTC. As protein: CASSQESWSSYNEQFF.

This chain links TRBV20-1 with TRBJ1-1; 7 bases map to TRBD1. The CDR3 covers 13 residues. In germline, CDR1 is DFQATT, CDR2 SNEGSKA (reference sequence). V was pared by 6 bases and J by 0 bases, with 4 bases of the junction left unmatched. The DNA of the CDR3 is TGCAGTGCGACAGGGCAGATGAACACTGAAGCTTTCTTT. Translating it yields CSATGQMNTEAFF.

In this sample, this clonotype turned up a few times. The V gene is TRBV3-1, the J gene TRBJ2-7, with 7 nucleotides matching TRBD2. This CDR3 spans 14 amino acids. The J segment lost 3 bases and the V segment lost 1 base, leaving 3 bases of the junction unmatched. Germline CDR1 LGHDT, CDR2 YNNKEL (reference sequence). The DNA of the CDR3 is TGTGCCAGCAGCCAAGCCGGGAGGAACTACGAGCAGTACTTC. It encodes CASSQAGRNYEQYF.

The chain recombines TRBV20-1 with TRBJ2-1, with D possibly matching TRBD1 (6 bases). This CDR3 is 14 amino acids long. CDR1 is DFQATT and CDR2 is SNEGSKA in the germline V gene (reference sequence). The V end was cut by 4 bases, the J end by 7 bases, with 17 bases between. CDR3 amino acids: CSAIQGPLRNEQFF. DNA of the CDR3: TGCAGTGCTATTCAGGGGCCCCTTAGGAATGAGCAGTTCTTC.

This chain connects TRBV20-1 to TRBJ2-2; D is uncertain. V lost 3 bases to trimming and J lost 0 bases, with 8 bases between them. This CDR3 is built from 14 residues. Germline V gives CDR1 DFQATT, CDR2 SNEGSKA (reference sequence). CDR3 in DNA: TGCAGTGCTAGGCGTCAATCGAACACCGGGGAGCTGTTTTTT. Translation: CSARRQSNTGELFF.

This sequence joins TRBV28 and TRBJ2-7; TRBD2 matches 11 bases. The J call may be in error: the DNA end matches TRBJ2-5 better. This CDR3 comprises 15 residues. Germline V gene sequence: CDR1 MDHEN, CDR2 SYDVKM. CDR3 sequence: CASADSGRAKGTQYF. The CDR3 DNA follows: TGTGCCAGCGCTGATAGCGGGAGGGCTAAAGGGACCCAGTACTTC.

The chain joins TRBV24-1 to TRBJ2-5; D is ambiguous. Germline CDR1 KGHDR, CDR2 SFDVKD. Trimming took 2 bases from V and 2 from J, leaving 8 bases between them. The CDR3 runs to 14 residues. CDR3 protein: CATSDSPGQETQYF. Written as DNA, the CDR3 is TGTGCCACCAGTGATTCCCCAGGACAAGAGACCCAGTACTTC.

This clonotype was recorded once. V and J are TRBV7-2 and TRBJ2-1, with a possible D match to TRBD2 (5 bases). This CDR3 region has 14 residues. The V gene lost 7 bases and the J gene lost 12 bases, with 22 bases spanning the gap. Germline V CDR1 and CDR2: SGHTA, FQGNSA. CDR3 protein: CASTQRTGGWGQFF. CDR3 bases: TGTGCCAGCACTCAAAGGACTGGCGGGTGGGGGCAGTTCTTC.

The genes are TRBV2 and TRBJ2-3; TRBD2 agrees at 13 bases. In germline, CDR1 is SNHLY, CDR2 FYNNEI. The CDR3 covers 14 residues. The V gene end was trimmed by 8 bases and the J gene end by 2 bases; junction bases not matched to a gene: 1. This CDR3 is CASGLAGVTDTQYF. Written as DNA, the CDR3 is TGTGCCAGCGGACTAGCGGGAGTCACAGATACGCAGTATTTT.

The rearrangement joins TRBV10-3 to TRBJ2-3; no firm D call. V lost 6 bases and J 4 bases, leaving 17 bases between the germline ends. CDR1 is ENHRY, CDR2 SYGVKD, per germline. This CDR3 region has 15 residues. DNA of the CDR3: TGTGCCATCAGACGGTCGGAGCTGAGCGCAGATACGCAGTATTTT. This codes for CAIRRSELSADTQYF.

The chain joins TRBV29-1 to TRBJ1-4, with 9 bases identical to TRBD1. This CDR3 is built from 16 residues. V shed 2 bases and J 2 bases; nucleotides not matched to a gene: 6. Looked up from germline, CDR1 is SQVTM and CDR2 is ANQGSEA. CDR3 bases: TGCAGCGTTGAATGGCGGGACAGGGAGACTAATGAAAAACTGTTTTTT. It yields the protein CSVEWRDRETNEKLFF.

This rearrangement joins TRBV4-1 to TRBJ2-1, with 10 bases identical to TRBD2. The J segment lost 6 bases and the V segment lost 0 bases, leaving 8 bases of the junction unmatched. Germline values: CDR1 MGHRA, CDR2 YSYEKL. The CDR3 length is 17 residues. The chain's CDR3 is CASSQDQIAGGGNEQFF. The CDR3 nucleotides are TGCGCCAGCAGCCAAGATCAGATAGCGGGAGGTGGCAATGAGCAGTTCTTC.

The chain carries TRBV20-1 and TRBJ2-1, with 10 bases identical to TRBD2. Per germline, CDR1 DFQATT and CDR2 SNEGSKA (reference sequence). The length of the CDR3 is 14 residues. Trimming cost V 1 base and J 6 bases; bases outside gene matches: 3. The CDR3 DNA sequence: TGCAGTGCTAGAGTACTAGCGGGAAGCAATGAGCAGTTCTTC. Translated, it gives CSARVLAGSNEQFF.

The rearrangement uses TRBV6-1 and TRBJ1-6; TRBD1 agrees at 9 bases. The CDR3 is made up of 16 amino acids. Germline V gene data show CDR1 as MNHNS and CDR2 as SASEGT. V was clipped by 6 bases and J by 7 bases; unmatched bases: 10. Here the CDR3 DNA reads TGTGCCAGCAGGGAACAGGGGGCACTTTTGAATTCACCCCTCCACTTT. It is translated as CASREQGALLNSPLHF.

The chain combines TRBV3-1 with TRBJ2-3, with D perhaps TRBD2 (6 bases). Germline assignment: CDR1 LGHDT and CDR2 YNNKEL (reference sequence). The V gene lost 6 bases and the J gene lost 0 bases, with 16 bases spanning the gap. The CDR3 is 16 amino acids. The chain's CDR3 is CASSPGVDASTDTQYF. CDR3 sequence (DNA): TGTGCCAGCAGTCCGGGGGTGGACGCTAGCACAGATACGCAGTATTTT.

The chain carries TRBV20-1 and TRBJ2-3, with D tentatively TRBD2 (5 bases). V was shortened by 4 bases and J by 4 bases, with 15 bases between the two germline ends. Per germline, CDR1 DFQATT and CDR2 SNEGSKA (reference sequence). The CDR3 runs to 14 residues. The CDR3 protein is CSAIHPQRADTQYF. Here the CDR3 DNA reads TGCAGTGCTATTCACCCTCAGAGGGCAGATACGCAGTATTTT.

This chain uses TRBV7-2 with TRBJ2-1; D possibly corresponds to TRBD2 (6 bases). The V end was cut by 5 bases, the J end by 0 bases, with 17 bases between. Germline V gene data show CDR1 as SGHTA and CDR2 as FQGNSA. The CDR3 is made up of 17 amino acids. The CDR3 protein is CASSRGSRRPSYNEQFF. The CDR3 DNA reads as TGTGCCAGCAGCCGGGGGAGCCGACGCCCCTCCTACAATGAGCAGTTCTTC.

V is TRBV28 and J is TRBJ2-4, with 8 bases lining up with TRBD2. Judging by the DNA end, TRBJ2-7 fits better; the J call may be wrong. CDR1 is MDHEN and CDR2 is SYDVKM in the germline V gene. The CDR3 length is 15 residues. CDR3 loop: CASSPPGTRLYEQYF. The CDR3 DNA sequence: TGTGCCAGCAGTCCGCCCGGGACTAGGCTCTACGAGCAGTACTTC.